This T cell receptor beta chain was profiled in a study of post-analysis software for immune sequencing data. Study-level information: Disease courses included relapsing-remitting, secondary progressive and progressive-relapsing multiple sclerosis.

The sample holds a few counts of this clonotype. Antigen: not known. Unique molecular identifiers had been added to the TCR beta cDNA libraries. In TCRdb, the PCR reads were re-called with MiXCR into one record per CDR3 protein. The table includes fewer than 850,000 distinct CDR3 sequences, roughly 29% detected once. The CDR3 loop spans 14 amino acids. The germline V gene encodes CDR1 DFQATT and CDR2 SNEGSKA (reference sequence). After removal of 6 bases from V and 1 base from J, the junction contained 1 base not matched to a gene. Notes on the study in general: The study found TRBV5-6, TRBV5-1 and TRBV20-1 among five TRBV segments more frequent in patients than controls.

The chain combines TRBV20-1 with TRBJ2-3; 13 bases line up with TRBD2. The receptor was isolated from a girl aged 10 to 17 with multiple sclerosis. Sequenced input: blood. The CDR3 sequence is CSAGLAGRTDTQYF. In DNA form, the CDR3 reads TGCAGTGCGGGACTAGCGGGGCGCACAGATACGCAGTATTTT.